The clone carrying this T cell receptor beta chain was seen just once. This record comes from a study of blood T cell repertoires in COVID-19. Overall study: The United States, Italy and Spain provided the acute and convalescent COVID-19 samples.

This CDR3 has 16 amino acids. The J segment lost 3 bases and the V segment lost 0 bases, leaving 6 bases of the junction unmatched. The germline CDR1 and CDR2 sequences are SGHRS and YFSETQ. As originally analysed: For nucleated cells, counts were estimated from reference gene primer amplification. Generated by immunoSEQ multiplex PCR, the TCRdb table keeps only in-frame clones and is missing some. V and J calls and clone size follow that table, whereas D and trimming were derived from the DNA. In the table there are about 60,000 clones, around 84% of which are singletons. What was sequenced was peripheral blood. This TCR was recovered from a human donor in a cohort sampled during active COVID-19. The rearrangement joins TRBV5-1 to TRBJ2-1; TRBD1 aligns across 7 bases. CDR3 region: CASSLVLGGVYNEQFF. CDR3 coding DNA: TGCGCCAGCAGCTTGGTTCTAGGGGGCGTCTACAATGAGCAGTTCTTC.